This T cell receptor (beta chain) was documented in a study of OX40 agonist ivuxolimab in advanced cancers. About the research overall: Patients were dosed with the agonistic anti-OX40 (CD134) antibody ivuxolimab. Subjects had a mean age of roughly 60 years, with a range of roughly 20 to 79; just over 80% were male. Earlier treatment with anti-PD-1, anti-PD-L1 or anti-CTLA-4 was permitted, and approximately 38% had received some. Study-level points and caveats: In general, CD8+ T cells held more expanded clones than CD4+ did, on average.

Concerning this clone itself: Its antigen is currently unknown.

Method: immunoSEQ multiplex PCR; TCRdb's copy keeps in-frame clones and lacks some. The data show fewer than 65,000 clones, approximately 92% seen once. Germline V gives CDR1 SNHLY, CDR2 FYNNEI. Trimming pared 4 bases from V and 9 bases from J, leaving 10 bases between. The CDR3 runs 12 residues. The TCR sequence derives from an adult with an advanced solid tumor such as melanoma, head and neck, liver or kidney cancer. Source: CD4+ or CD8+ T cells sorted from blood, taken in a trial of the OX40 agonist ivuxolimab. This sequence joins TRBV2 and TRBJ1-5; D not certain. CDR3 coding DNA: TGTGCCAGCAGTGGGAGACCCGGGCCCCAGCATTTT. It codes for CASSGRPGPQHF. The whole variable domain, filled in from reference TRBV2 and TRBJ1-5, reads EPEVTQTPSHQVTQMGQEVILRCVPISNHLYFYWYRQILGQKVEFLVSFYNNEISEKSEIFDDQFSVERPDGSNFTLKIRSTKLEDSAMYFCASSGRPGPQHFGDGTRLSIL.